The next 24 T cell receptor beta chains were all read from a single sample in a study of T cell repertoires in cytomegalovirus infection. The antigens of these receptors remain unknown. TCRdb re-called the reads through MiXCR, storing one row per CDR3 protein. The sample includes 110,000 or so distinct CDR3 sequences, 30% of them seen just once. This specimen was CD8+ T cells from cultured PBMCs, taken from culture after CMV antigen stimulation. The receptors derive from a human donor in good health (CMV status not recorded). Some clones in this sample may be carry-over from other donors' samples.

Ten or more counts support this clonotype. This chain joins TRBV6-1 and TRBJ1-1, with a tentative D call TRBD1 (5 bases). The CDR3 is made up of 15 amino acids. The ends were cut back, 8 bases at V and 5 bases at J, with 21 bases in the middle. Looked up from germline, CDR1 is MNHNS and CDR2 is SASEGT. For the CDR3, the DNA is TGTGCCAGCCAAACCGAAGTGGGGGTTGGAACTGAAGCTTTCTTT. The encoded protein is CASQTEVGVGTEAFF.

The chain uses TRBV6-5 and TRBJ2-2; possible D gene TRBD1, 5 bases. The V end lost 4 bases, the J end lost 7 bases, and 13 bases lay between the germline ends. Germline CDR1 is MNHEY and CDR2 is SVGAGI. The length of the CDR3 is 14 residues. In DNA form, the CDR3 reads TGTGCCAGCAGTTCATTCAGCGACAGCGGGGAGCTGTTTTTT. This codes for CASSSFSDSGELFF.

This clonotype was counted once. This chain links TRBV28 with TRBJ2-7, with 10 positions matching TRBD1. This CDR3 is 14 amino acids long. V was pared by 6 bases and J by 5 bases, with 7 bases of the junction left unmatched. CDR1 and CDR2 from the germline V gene are MDHEN and SYDVKM. CDR3: CASSPRQGANEQYF. The CDR3 DNA follows: TGTGCCAGCAGCCCACGACAGGGGGCGAACGAGCAGTACTTC.

This clonotype has at least ten counts. The chain uses TRBV12-3 or TRBV12-4 and TRBJ1-1; D is unclear. V was shortened by 3 bases and J by 4 bases, with 9 bases between the two germline ends. The CDR3 is 13 residues long. The CDR3 reads CASSLTRSTEAFF. CDR3 DNA sequence: TGTGCCAGCAGTTTGACGAGGAGCACTGAAGCTTTCTTT.

This clonotype was counted ten times or more. The chain has TRBV12-3 or TRBV12-4 and TRBJ1-2, with a weak D call TRBD1 (5 bases). V dropped 6 bases and J dropped 10 bases, with 24 bases sitting between them. The CDR3 length is 15 residues. CDR3 loop: CASRGHQGPWEYYTF. The CDR3 coding sequence is TGTGCCAGCAGAGGACACCAGGGACCCTGGGAATACTACACCTTC.

This clonotype has more than one count but fewer than ten. Here the CDR3 DNA reads TGTGCCAGCAGTTCCCAAGGTTCACCCCTCCACTTT. Its protein product is CASSSQGSPLHF. The J gene is TRBJ1-6, the V gene TRBV12-3 or TRBV12-4; D is ambiguous. There are 12 residues in the CDR3. V lost 4 bases and J 9 bases, leaving 7 bases between the germline ends.

The chain uses TRBV27 and TRBJ2-7, with no clear D. CDR1 MNHEY and CDR2 SMNVEV come from the germline V gene (reference sequence). CDR3 length: 14 residues. The V end was cut by 2 bases, the J end by 6 bases, with 14 bases between. In DNA, the CDR3 is TGTGCCAGCAGTTTAGTCGGGTCGGCCCTCGAGCAGTACTTC. It specifies CASSLVGSALEQYF.

This clonotype was picked up a small number of times. The chain joins TRBV28 to TRBJ2-7; tentative D call: TRBD2 (5 bases). The CDR3 spans 14 residues. Germline assignment: CDR1 MDHEN and CDR2 SYDVKM. The germline V and J ends were trimmed by 7 bases and 2 bases, with 15 bases remaining between them. CDR3 residues: CASIPPGVPYEQYF. CDR3 DNA: TGTGCCAGCATCCCCCCCGGGGTCCCCTACGAGCAGTACTTC. The full variable domain, in which reference TRBV28 and TRBJ2-7 provide the parts outside the CDR3, is DVKVTQSSRYLVKRTGEKVFLECVQDMDHENMFWYRQDPGLGLRLIYFSYDVKMKEKGDIPEGYSVSREKKERFSLILESASTNQTSMYLCASIPPGVPYEQYFGPGTRLTVT.

The chain employs TRBV6-1 and TRBJ2-7; 7 nucleotides align to TRBD2. The CDR3 is 14 amino acids. Germline trimming cut 1 base from V and 3 bases from J; bases unmatched to any gene: 3. Germline lookup yields CDR1 MNHNS and CDR2 SASEGT. The CDR3 region is CASSEVLADYEQYF. In nucleotides, the CDR3 is TGTGCCAGCAGTGAAGTGCTAGCGGACTACGAGCAGTACTTC.

This clonotype has only a few counts. The V and J genes are TRBV20-1 and TRBJ1-2; D perhaps matches TRBD1 (6 bases). V was trimmed by 6 bases and J by 2 bases, leaving 22 bases between them. This CDR3 comprises 16 residues. Germline loops: CDR1 DFQATT, CDR2 SNEGSKA (reference sequence). The DNA for the CDR3 is TGCAGTGCGGGGGGGCCCAACCTCGCTTCAAACTATGGCTACACCTTC. Amino acids: CSAGGPNLASNYGYTF.

This clonotype was found many times. The chain couples TRBV12-3 or TRBV12-4 to TRBJ1-5; no firm D call. Trimming took 3 bases from V and 3 from J, leaving 21 bases between them. The CDR3 totals 18 residues. The CDR3 sequence is CASSFGLGIGYLNQPQHF. DNA of the CDR3: TGTGCCAGCAGTTTTGGGCTCGGGATCGGCTACCTCAATCAGCCCCAGCATTTT.

In this sample, this clonotype turned up once. The chain has TRBV5-1 and TRBJ1-1; TRBD1 might be the D (5 bases). The V and J ends lost 2 bases and 1 base respectively, with 12 bases between them. Germline V gene lookup returns CDR1 SGHRS and CDR2 YFSETQ. This CDR3 has 15 residues. CDR3 residues: CASSFIGQGNTEAFF. CDR3 DNA: TGCGCCAGCAGCTTTATTGGGCAGGGGAACACTGAAGCTTTCTTT.

This chain uses TRBV24-1 with TRBJ2-3, with a tentative D call TRBD1 (5 bases). Germline V gene lookup returns CDR1 KGHDR and CDR2 SFDVKD. V lost 4 bases and J 11 bases, leaving 15 bases between the germline ends. CDR3 length: 13 residues. DNA for the CDR3: TGTGCCACCAGTGAACATCAGGGTTTTGGGCAGTATTTT. This encodes CATSEHQGFGQYF.

This chain uses TRBV12-3 or TRBV12-4 with TRBJ1-5; D ambiguous. The CDR3 is 15 amino acids. Trimming took 1 base from V and 1 from J, leaving 8 bases between them. The CDR3 region has the DNA TGTGCCAGCAGTTTAGGGATTCAGAGCAATCAGCCCCAGCATTTT. Protein: CASSLGIQSNQPQHF.

The sample holds a few counts of this clonotype. This sequence joins TRBV19 and TRBJ1-1; D may be TRBD1 (6 bases). V was clipped by 4 bases and J by 0 bases, with 9 bases between them. Germline V CDR1 and CDR2: LNHDA, SQIVND (reference sequence). This CDR3 is 14 amino acids long. The CDR3 region is CASSTGQMNTEAFF. The CDR3 coding sequence is TGTGCCAGTAGTACCGGACAGATGAACACTGAAGCTTTCTTT.

V usage is TRBV27 and J usage is TRBJ1-1; 10 bases map to TRBD1. This CDR3 is 15 amino acids long. Germline CDR1 MNHEY, CDR2 SMNVEV (reference sequence). Unmatched junction bases numbered 6, after V lost 3 bases and J lost 5 bases. The CDR3 region is CASSLTGGLGTEAFF. Written as DNA, the CDR3 is TGTGCCAGCAGTTTGACAGGGGGCTTAGGAACTGAAGCTTTCTTT.

This clonotype has at least ten counts. J is TRBJ2-2 and V is TRBV7-2; the D is unclear. V was shortened by 5 bases and J by 7 bases, with 20 bases between the two germline ends. Germline V CDR1 and CDR2: SGHTA, FQGNSA. The CDR3 totals 16 residues. This CDR3 reads CASSARQGPVHGELFF. CDR3 DNA: TGTGCCAGCAGCGCCCGTCAAGGTCCTGTCCACGGGGAGCTGTTTTTT. Looking up the rest from reference TRBV7-2 and TRBJ2-2 gives the full variable domain: GAGVSQSPSNKVTEKGKDVELRCDPISGHTALYWYRQSLGQGLEFLIYFQGNSAPDKSGLPSDRFSAERTGGSVSTLTIQRTQQEDSAVYLCASSARQGPVHGELFFGEGSRLTVL.

The chain joins TRBV11-2 to TRBJ2-7, with 11 bases lining up with TRBD1. Per germline, CDR1 SGHAT and CDR2 FQNNGV. The V and J ends lost 4 bases and 4 bases, in that order; junction bases with no gene match: 3. There are 14 residues in the CDR3. CDR3: CASSWGQGEYEQYF. CDR3 coding DNA: TGTGCCAGCAGCTGGGGACAGGGGGAATACGAGCAGTACTTC.

This clonotype occurred a few times. The J gene is TRBJ2-5, the V gene TRBV6-1; 7 positions agree with TRBD2. CDR3 size: 15 residues. Germline V gene sequence: CDR1 MNHNS, CDR2 SASEGT. The V and J ends lost 3 bases and 2 bases, in that order; junction bases with no gene match: 6. This chain's CDR3 is CASSEGAGTQETQYF. In nucleotides, the CDR3 is TGTGCCAGCAGTGAGGGAGCGGGAACTCAAGAGACCCAGTACTTC.

V gene TRBV7-9 combines with J gene TRBJ2-1; maybe TRBD1 (6 bases). Trimming removed 5 bases from V and 13 bases from J, with 15 bases in between. Germline-derived CDR1 and CDR2 are SEHNR and FQNEAQ (reference sequence). The CDR3 spans 12 residues. CDR3 DNA sequence: TGTGCCAGCAGCCCGGACAGTGATTTTCAGTTCTTC. Translation: CASSPDSDFQFF.

This clonotype was seen a handful of times. V and J are TRBV29-1 and TRBJ1-1; TRBD1 might be the D (6 bases). Trimming took 3 bases from V and 3 from J, leaving 11 bases between them. The CDR3 sequence is 13 residues long. The V gene's germline CDR1 is SQVTM and CDR2 ANQGSEA. CDR3 nucleotide sequence: TGCAGCGTTGATCAGGGGCAGGACACTGAAGCTTTCTTT. Residues: CSVDQGQDTEAFF.

The chain has TRBV6-8 and TRBJ2-7, with D hard to call. Trimming shortened V by 2 bases and J by 3 bases, and 8 bases separated the two germline ends. The CDR3 is 13 residues long. The germline V gene has CDR1 MNHGY and CDR2 SAAAGT. CDR3 region: CASSYRANYEQYF. DNA of the CDR3: TGTGCCAGCAGTTACCGGGCCAACTACGAGCAGTACTTC.

V gene TRBV6-5 combines with J gene TRBJ2-2; TRBD1 matches 7 bases. Germline trimming cut 5 bases from V and 7 bases from J; bases unmatched to any gene: 10. The CDR3 runs 15 residues. Germline assignment: CDR1 MNHEY and CDR2 SVGAGI. The CDR3 nucleotides are TGTGCCAGCAGTGGAGGACTTCAGGGGGACGGGGAGCTGTTTTTT. This gives the protein CASSGGLQGDGELFF.

This clonotype was detected a few times. This chain uses TRBV7-9 with TRBJ1-1; D not certain. Trimming removed 6 bases from V and 8 bases from J, with 7 bases in between. Germline V gene data show CDR1 as SEHNR and CDR2 as FQNEAQ (reference sequence). This CDR3 comprises 10 residues. The CDR3, as DNA: TGTGCCAGCAGTTTCCTGGAAGCTTTCTTT. It encodes CASSFLEAFF. Using reference TRBV7-9 and TRBJ1-1 for the parts outside the CDR3, the full variable domain is DTGVSQNPRHKITKRGQNVTFRCDPISEHNRLYWYRQTLGQGPEFLTYFQNEAQLEKSRLLSDRFSAERPKGSFSTLEIQRTEQGDSAMYLCASSFLEAFFGQGTRLTVV.